These 10 T cell receptor beta chains originate from one sample sequenced in a study of CD8+ T cells in alopecia areata. cDNA reverse transcribed from extracted RNA served as the sequencing template. The protocol was immunoSEQ multiplex PCR, while the TCRdb copy is restricted to in-frame clones and leaves out a portion. The data hold 170,000 or so clones, with roughly 53% observed a single time. Treatment meaning: oral pan-JAK inhibitor, 5-10 mg twice daily. Sample: CD8+ T cells sorted from blood, taken at week 24, from a patient treated with tofacitinib. These receptor sequences come from a human donor with alopecia areata.

J is TRBJ2-2 and V is TRBV4-3; D is unclear. The CDR3 has 15 amino acids. The germline CDR1 and CDR2 sequences are LGHNA and YSLEER. Trimming removed 0 bases from V and 4 bases from J, with 9 bases in between. As DNA, the CDR3 is TGCGCCAGCAGCCAAGATAGGCTCCCCACCGGGGAGCTGTTTTTT. Protein sequence: CASSQDRLPTGELFF.

The rearrangement joins TRBV5-1 to TRBJ2-3; unclear D gene. This CDR3 comprises 13 residues. Germline-derived CDR1 and CDR2 are SGHRS and YFSETQ. V was cut by 0 bases and J by 1 base, with 3 bases left in between. CDR3 DNA: TGCGCCAGCAGCTTGGGGCGCACAGATACGCAGTATTTT. It specifies CASSLGRTDTQYF.

The J gene is TRBJ1-1, the V gene TRBV29-1; 10 nucleotides align to TRBD1. This CDR3 contains 14 residues. Trimming cost V 6 bases and J 0 bases; bases outside gene matches: 4. CDR1 is SQVTM and CDR2 is ANQGSEA in the germline V gene. CDR3 bases: TGCAGCGTAGGGACAGGGGAAATGAACACTGAAGCTTTCTTT. This gives the protein CSVGTGEMNTEAFF. The entire variable domain, with the rest obtained from reference TRBV29-1 and TRBJ1-1, is as follows: SAVISQKPSRDICQRGTSLTIQCQVDSQVTMMFWYRQQPGQSLTLIATANQGSEATYESGFVIDKFPISRPNLTFSTLTVSNMSPEDSSIYLCSVGTGEMNTEAFFGQGTRLTVV.

The chain links TRBV6-6 to TRBJ2-7, with unresolved D. Germline V gives CDR1 MNHNY, CDR2 SVGAGI (reference sequence). CDR3 length: 13 amino acids. Trimming took off 6 bases at V and 3 bases at J, with 12 bases between the two ends. The CDR3 DNA is TGTGCCAGCAGAGAAACAGATTACTACGAGCAGTACTTC. Translated, it gives CASRETDYYEQYF.

The chain combines TRBV10-2 with TRBJ2-7; D is uncertain. Looked up from germline, CDR1 is WSHSY and CDR2 is SAAADI. V was cut by 2 bases and J by 5 bases, with 7 bases left in between. The CDR3 extends over 12 amino acids. In DNA form, the CDR3 reads TGCGCCAGCAGTGAGATTAGGGACGAGCAGTACTTC. Its protein product is CASSEIRDEQYF.

This clone was recorded a few times. The rearrangement joins TRBV29-1 to TRBJ1-5; the D is unclear. V shed 7 bases and J shed 2 bases, with 9 bases lying between them. Per germline, CDR1 SQVTM and CDR2 ANQGSEA. The CDR3 runs 12 residues. CDR3 DNA sequence: TGCAGCGCGAGAGAGGGCAATCAGCCCCAGCATTTT. Translating it yields CSAREGNQPQHF.

The chain links TRBV13 to TRBJ2-7; TRBD1 might be the D (7 bases). The CDR3 length is 12 residues. V dropped 3 bases and J dropped 7 bases, with 10 bases sitting between them. Germline V gene sequence: CDR1 PRHDT, CDR2 FYEKMQ (reference sequence). In nucleotides, the CDR3 is TGTGCCAGCAGCTTTTCAGGGGGGGAGCAGTACTTC. Protein sequence: CASSFSGGEQYF.

The V and J genes are TRBV30 and TRBJ2-3; D might be TRBD1 (5 bases). Germline values: CDR1 GTSNPN, CDR2 SVGIG (reference sequence). The ends were cut back, 4 bases at V and 2 bases at J, with 10 bases in the middle. The length of the CDR3 is 13 residues. The CDR3 sequence is CAWTRTFTDTQYF. The CDR3 nucleotides are TGTGCCTGGACGAGGACATTCACAGATACGCAGTATTTT.

The chain employs TRBV7-9 and TRBJ1-1, with D perhaps TRBD1 (5 bases). The V gene lost 9 bases and the J gene lost 5 bases, with 10 bases spanning the gap. This CDR3 comprises 11 residues. Per the germline V gene, CDR1 is SEHNR and CDR2 is FQNEAQ (reference sequence). The CDR3 coding sequence is TGTGCCAGTCAGTGGGGGACTGAAGCTTTCTTT. It encodes CASQWGTEAFF.

This clone was counted between two and nine times. The V gene is TRBV28, the J gene TRBJ1-4; 7 bases match TRBD1. The CDR3 totals 13 residues. Losses at the gene ends were 7 bases for V and 5 bases for J; bases not matched to a gene: 4. Germline CDR1 reads MDHEN; CDR2 reads SYDVKM. CDR3 sequence (DNA): TGTGCCAGCACAGGACAGGTGAATGAAAAACTGTTTTTT. This sequence encodes CASTGQVNEKLFF.